Listed here are 10 T cell receptor beta chains from one sample, sequenced in a study of blood T cells in healthy people across ages. Primed by a sample-barcoded 5' primer and a J-beta primer mix, a second PCR proceeded for about 6 to 12 cycles. TCRdb re-called the 5' RACE reads with MiXCR, one entry per CDR3 protein. The table lists about 1 million distinct CDR3 sequences, roughly 45% of them singletons. Sequenced material: blood. These TCRs come from a woman aged 55-70 years in good health.

This chain uses TRBV20-1 with TRBJ2-3, with TRBD2 identical over 8 bases. The CDR3 runs 13 residues. Trimming at V came to 3 bases and at J to 4 bases, leaving 3 bases not matched to a gene. Germline lookup yields CDR1 DFQATT and CDR2 SNEGSKA (reference sequence). DNA for the CDR3: TGCAGTGCTAGCCTAGCGGGCCCAGATACGCAGTATTTT. Amino acid sequence: CSASLAGPDTQYF.

This clonotype was counted once. CDR3 protein: CASSEGEGYGYTF. For the CDR3, the DNA is TGTGCCAGCAGTGAAGGCGAAGGCTATGGCTACACCTTC. The chain recombines TRBV6-1 with TRBJ1-2, with D hard to call. Looked up from germline, CDR1 is MNHNS and CDR2 is SASEGT. V was pared by 1 base and J by 4 bases, with 7 bases between. The CDR3 contains 13 residues.

V and J are TRBV27 and TRBJ2-4; D is perhaps TRBD1 (5 bases). The CDR3 is made up of 13 amino acids. Germline-derived CDR1 and CDR2 are MNHEY and SMNVEV (reference sequence). V lost 6 bases and J lost 8, with 14 bases in between. Here the CDR3 reads CASSQQPRDIQYF. The CDR3 DNA sequence: TGTGCCAGCAGCCAGCAACCCAGGGACATTCAGTACTTC.

Of note for this clonotype: This sequence may be a read error, since a much larger clone differs from it by one base. J is TRBJ2-7 and V is TRBV12-3 or TRBV12-4; 10 bases align to TRBD1. This CDR3 has 14 residues. Trimming took 5 bases from V and 3 from J; bases not matched to a gene: 4. This CDR3 is CASSTGTGDYEQYF. The CDR3 region has the DNA TGTGCCAGCAGTACCGGGACAGGGGACTACGAGCAGTACTTC.

The chain couples TRBV15 to TRBJ1-1; D unclear. Between the trimmed V and J ends, which lost 1 base and 6 bases, there was a span of 6 bases. The CDR3 is 12 amino acids. The germline V gene has CDR1 LNHNV and CDR2 YYDKDF (reference sequence). The CDR3 region is CATSRVEAEAFF. DNA for the CDR3: TGTGCCACCAGCAGAGTGGAGGCTGAAGCTTTCTTT.

The V and J genes are TRBV20-1 and TRBJ1-2, with D possibly TRBD1 on 6 matching bases. CDR3 length equals 13 residues. CDR1 is DFQATT and CDR2 is SNEGSKA in the germline V gene (reference sequence). V lost 5 bases and J 4 bases, leaving 14 bases between the germline ends. CDR3 region: CSASPQGPYGYTF. The DNA of the CDR3 is TGCAGTGCTTCCCCACAGGGCCCCTATGGCTACACCTTC.

This rearrangement joins TRBV2 to TRBJ2-7; D is possibly TRBD1 (5 bases). The germline CDR1 and CDR2 sequences are SNHLY and FYNNEI. The ends were cut back, 6 bases at V and 2 bases at J, with 8 bases in the middle. The CDR3 covers 12 residues. The CDR3 region has the DNA TGTGCCAGCAGGACAGAGACCTACGAGCAGTACTTC. It encodes CASRTETYEQYF.

This clonotype was seen a handful of times. V gene TRBV27 combines with J gene TRBJ2-7; 9 nucleotides line up with TRBD1. The germline CDR1 and CDR2 sequences are MNHEY and SMNVEV (reference sequence). V shed 7 bases and J 4 bases; nucleotides not matched to a gene: 8. The CDR3 consists of 14 residues. The CDR3 DNA sequence: TGTGCCAGCAACCCGGGACAGGGTAGGTACGAGCAGTACTTC. It is translated as CASNPGQGRYEQYF.

This sequence joins TRBV9 and TRBJ1-5; maybe TRBD1 (6 bases). Germline values: CDR1 SGDLS, CDR2 YYNGEE. Trimming took 0 bases from V and 2 from J, leaving 12 bases between them. The CDR3 is 16 residues long. In DNA, the CDR3 is TGTGCCAGCAGCGTAGGAGGGGGGGCGGGCAATCAGCCCCAGCATTTT. This sequence encodes CASSVGGGAGNQPQHF.

The chain recombines TRBV14 with TRBJ1-6; D is unresolved. CDR3 length: 13 residues. Trimming removed 1 base from V and 11 bases from J, with 9 bases in between. CDR1 and CDR2 (germline): SGHDN, FVKESK. CDR3 residues: CASSQGRSTPLHF. The CDR3 DNA reads TGTGCCAGCAGCCAAGGCAGGTCGACACCCCTCCACTTT.